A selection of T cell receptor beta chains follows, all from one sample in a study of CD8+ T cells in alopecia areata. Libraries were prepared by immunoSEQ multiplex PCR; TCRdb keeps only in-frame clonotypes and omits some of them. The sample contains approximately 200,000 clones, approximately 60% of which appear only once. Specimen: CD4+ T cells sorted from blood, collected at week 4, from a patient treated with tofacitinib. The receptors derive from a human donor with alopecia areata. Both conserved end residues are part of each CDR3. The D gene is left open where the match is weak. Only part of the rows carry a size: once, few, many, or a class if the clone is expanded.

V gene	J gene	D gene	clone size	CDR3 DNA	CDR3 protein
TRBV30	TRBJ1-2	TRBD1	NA	TGTGCCTGGAATGCAGGGGGCATAGGCTACACCTTC	CAWNAGGIGYTF
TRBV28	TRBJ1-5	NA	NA	TGTGCCAGCAGTGAAGCGGGACCGAGGATAACCCCGTTGGATTTT	CASSEAGPRITPLDF
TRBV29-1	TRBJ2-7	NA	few	TGCAGCGTTGAGGGGGAACACGGGCAGTACTTC	CSVEGEHGQYF
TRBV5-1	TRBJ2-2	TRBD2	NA	TGCGCCAGCAGCCAAAATAGCGGGAGTACCGGGGAGCTGTTTTTT	CASSQNSGSTGELFF
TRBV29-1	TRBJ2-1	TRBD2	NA	TGCAGCGTTGTCGGGAGGGCACAAGAGCAGTTCTTC	CSVVGRAQEQFF
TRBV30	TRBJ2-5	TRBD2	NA	TGTGCCTGGAGTCCACTAGCGGGACTGGTCGAGACCCAGTACTTC	CAWSPLAGLVETQYF
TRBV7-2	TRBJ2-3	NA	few	TGTGCCAGCAGCTTAGCGGTCGCTACAGATACGCAGTATTTT	CASSLAVATDTQYF
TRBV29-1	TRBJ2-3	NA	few	TGCAGCGTTCGAGCCGCAGATACGCAGTATTTT	CSVRAADTQYF
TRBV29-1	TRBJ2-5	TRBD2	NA	TGCAGCGTTGAAGGACTAGCCGGAGAGACCCAGTACTTC	CSVEGLAGETQYF
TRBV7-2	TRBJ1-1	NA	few	TGTGCCAGCAGGGAGGGACTGAACACTGAAGCTTTCTTT	CASREGLNTEAFF
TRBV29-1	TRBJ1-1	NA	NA	TGCAGCGTAAAGACAGGCGGGAACACTGAAGCTTTCTTT	CSVKTGGNTEAFF
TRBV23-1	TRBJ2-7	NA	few	TGCGCCAGCAGTCAATACGGCGGACGATGGGAGCAGTACTTC	CASSQYGGRWEQYF
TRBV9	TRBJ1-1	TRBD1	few	TGTGCCAGCAGCCGACAGGGGTTCACTGAAGCTTTCTTT	CASSRQGFTEAFF
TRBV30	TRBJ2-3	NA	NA	TGTGCCTGGAGTGGGCCCATTCTCGGCTATACGCAGTATTTT	CAWSGPILGYTQYF
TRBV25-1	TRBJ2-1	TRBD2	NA	TGTGCCAGCAGTGATACTAGCGGAGGGAACTCCTACAATGAGCAGTTCTTC	CASSDTSGGNSYNEQFF
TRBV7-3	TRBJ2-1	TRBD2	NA	TGTGCCAGCAGCTTAACGGCGACTAGCGGAAACAATGAGCAGTTCTTC	CASSLTATSGNNEQFF
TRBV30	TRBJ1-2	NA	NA	TGTGCCTGGAGTCATAACTCGGACATCCCCCGTGGGGGCTACACCTTC	CAWSHNSDIPRGGYTF
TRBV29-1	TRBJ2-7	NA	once	TGCAGCGTTGGGTCTGACGAGCAGTACTTC	CSVGSDEQYF
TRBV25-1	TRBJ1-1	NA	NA	TGTGCCAGCAGTCCCCGTGGCAGGCCTGAAGCTTTCTTT	CASSPRGRPEAFF
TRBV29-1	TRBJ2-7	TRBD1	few	TGCAGCGTTTCGACAGGGAGCTCCTACGAGCAGTACTTC	CSVSTGSSYEQYF
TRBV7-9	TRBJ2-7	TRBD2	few	TGTGCCAGCAGCCGTACTGGCGGGAGAATCTACGAGCAGTACTTC	CASSRTGGRIYEQYF
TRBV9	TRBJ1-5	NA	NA	TGTGCCAGCAGCCACGGGGAGGGAGGGAGCAATCAGCCCCAGCATTTT	CASSHGEGGSNQPQHF
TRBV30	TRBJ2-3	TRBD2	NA	TGTGCCTGGAGAGCTAGCGGGGGACGCGATACGCAGTATTTT	CAWRASGGRDTQYF
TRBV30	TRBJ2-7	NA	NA	TGTGCCCTGGGCCTGGGCTACGAGCAGTACTTC	CALGLGYEQYF
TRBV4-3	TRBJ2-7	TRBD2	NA	TGCGCCAGCAGCCAACTAGCGGGAGGTGGCCGCTACGAGCAGTACTTC	CASSQLAGGGRYEQYF
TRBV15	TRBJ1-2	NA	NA	TGTGCCACCAGCAGCGACCTCTATGGCTACACCTTC	CATSSDLYGYTF
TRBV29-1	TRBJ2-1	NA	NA	TGCAGCGAGCAAATGATGGATGAGCAGTTCTTC	CSEQMMDEQFF
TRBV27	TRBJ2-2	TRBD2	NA	TGTGCCAGCAGAACTAGCGGGAGTCGGACCGGGGAGCTGTTTTTT	CASRTSGSRTGELFF
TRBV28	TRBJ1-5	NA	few	TGTGCCAGCAGCGGGGGGTCTTTCAGTCAGCCCCAGCATTTT	CASSGGSFSQPQHF
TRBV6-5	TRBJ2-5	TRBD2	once	TGTGCCAGCAGACGCGGGGGAGAGACCCAGTACTTC	CASRRGGETQYF
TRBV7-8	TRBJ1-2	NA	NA	TGTGCCAGCAGCCTAGTACAGTCTGGCTATGGCTACACCTTC	CASSLVQSGYGYTF
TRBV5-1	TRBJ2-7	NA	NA	TGCGCCAGCAGCTTGCGGGCACCGAGTGACGAGCAGTACTTC	CASSLRAPSDEQYF
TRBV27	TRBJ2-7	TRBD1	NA	TGTGCCAGCAGGCGACAGGGGGTTTACGAGCAGTACTTC	CASRRQGVYEQYF
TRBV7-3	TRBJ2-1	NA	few	TGTGCCAGCAGCCCAATAGGGAACCCCCAACAGGATGAGCAGTTCTTC	CASSPIGNPQQDEQFF
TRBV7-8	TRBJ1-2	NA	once	TGTGCCAGCAGCTCGACAGCTAACTATGGCTACACCTTC	CASSSTANYGYTF
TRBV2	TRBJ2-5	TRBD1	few	TGTGCCAGCGAAGGACAGGCCGTGACCCAGTACTTC	CASEGQAVTQYF
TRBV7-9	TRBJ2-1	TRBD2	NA	TGTGCCAGCAGCCCACTAGCGGGAGGGAAAGCTAATGAGCAGTTCTTC	CASSPLAGGKANEQFF
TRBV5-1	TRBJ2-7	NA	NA	TGCGCCAGCAGTTATGAGGATACCTACGAGCAGTACTTC	CASSYEDTYEQYF
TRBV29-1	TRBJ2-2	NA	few	TGCAGCGTTGAAGACAGGTCCCGGGCCGCCGGGGAGCTGTTTTTT	CSVEDRSRAAGELFF
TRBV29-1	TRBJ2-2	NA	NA	TGCAGCGTCGCCGAGACAGCGCCCGGGGAGCTGTTTTTT	CSVAETAPGELFF
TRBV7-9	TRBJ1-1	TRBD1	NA	TGTGCCAGCAGGTATACAGGGGGTGAAGCTTTCTTT	CASRYTGGEAFF
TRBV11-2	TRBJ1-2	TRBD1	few	TGTGCCAGCAGCCTGGACAGGGTCTTAGGCTACACCTTC	CASSLDRVLGYTF
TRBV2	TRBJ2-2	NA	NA	TGTGCCAGCAGGATGACTTTCACCGGGGAGCTGTTTTTT	CASRMTFTGELFF
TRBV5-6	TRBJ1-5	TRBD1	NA	TGTGCCAGCAGCTTCGGGACAGGGGGCCTTCAGCCCCAGCATTTT	CASSFGTGGLQPQHF
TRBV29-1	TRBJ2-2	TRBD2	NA	TGCAGCGTTGAAGGCGGAGGCGGGAGGTGGGGTACCGGGGAGCTGTTTTTT	CSVEGGGGRWGTGELFF
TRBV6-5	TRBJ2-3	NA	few	TGTGCCAGCAGGGCCCTGAGGGCCGGGGGAGATACGCAGTATTTT	CASRALRAGGDTQYF